Described below is a single TCR beta chain sequence and its context. The V and J ends lost 2 bases and 5 bases respectively, with 13 bases between them. Looked up from germline, CDR1 is SGHRS and CDR2 is YFSETQ. This CDR3 contains 14 residues. The data were taken from a study of tumor-infiltrating lymphocytes in primary liver carcinoma. The authors took blood RNA from unsorted whole blood and also extracted germline DNA. Using a constant-region primer together with ProtoScript II reverse transcriptase, TCR beta cDNA was made from about 500 ng of total RNA. Modified slightly, ARM-PCR produced TCR beta libraries over three nested multiplex PCR rounds. The first two PCR rounds, around 11 cycles each, used TRBV1-TRBV30 forward primers and a C-beta reverse primer. TCRdb reprocessed the multiplex PCR reads with MiXCR, giving one entry per CDR3 protein. The sample has roughly 180,000 distinct CDR3 sequences; 50% to 75% are singletons.

This clonotype was sampled from a man in his forties or fifties with primary liver carcinoma and hepatitis B virus infection. The specimen sequenced was peripheral blood. V is TRBV5-1 and J is TRBJ2-5; D possibly corresponds to TRBD1 (6 bases). CDR3 loop: CASSFRGRHETQYF. The CDR3 DNA reads as TGCGCCAGCAGCTTTAGGGGGAGACACGAGACCCAGTACTTC.